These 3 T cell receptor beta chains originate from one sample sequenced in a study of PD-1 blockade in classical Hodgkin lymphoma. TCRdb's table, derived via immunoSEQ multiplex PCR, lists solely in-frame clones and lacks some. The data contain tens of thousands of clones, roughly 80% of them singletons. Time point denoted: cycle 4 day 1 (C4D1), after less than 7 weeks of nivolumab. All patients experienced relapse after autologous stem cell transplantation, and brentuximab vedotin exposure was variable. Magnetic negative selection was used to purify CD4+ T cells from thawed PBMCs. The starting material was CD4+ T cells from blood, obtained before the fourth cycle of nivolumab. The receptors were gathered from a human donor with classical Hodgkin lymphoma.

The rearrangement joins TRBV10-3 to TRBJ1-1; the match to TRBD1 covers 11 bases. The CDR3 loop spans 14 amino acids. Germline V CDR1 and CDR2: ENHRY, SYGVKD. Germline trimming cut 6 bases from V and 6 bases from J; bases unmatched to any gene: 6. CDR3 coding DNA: TGTGCCATCAGCGCCGGGACAGGGGGTTCTGAAGCTTTCTTT. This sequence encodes CAISAGTGGSEAFF.

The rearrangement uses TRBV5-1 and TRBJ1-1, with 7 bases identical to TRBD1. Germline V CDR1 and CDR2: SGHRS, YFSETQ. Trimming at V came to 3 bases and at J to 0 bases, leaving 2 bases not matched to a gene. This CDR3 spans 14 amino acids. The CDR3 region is CASSSGQMNTEAFF. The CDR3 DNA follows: TGCGCCAGCAGCTCGGGACAGATGAACACTGAAGCTTTCTTT.

The CDR3 loop is CASTLRPTGEQYF. The CDR3 region has the DNA TGTGCCAGCACCCTAAGGCCGACAGGCGAGCAGTACTTC. The chain carries TRBV7-8 and TRBJ2-7, with a weak D call TRBD1 (6 bases). V lost 7 bases and J lost 6, with 16 bases in between. Germline CDR1 SGHVS, CDR2 FQNEAQ. The CDR3 consists of 13 residues.